These T cell receptor beta chains were read from a single sample in a study of T-cell reconstitution after alpha-beta-depleted transplantation in children. One entry per CDR3 protein, called by TCRdb with MiXCR from the PCR reads. This sample has about 400,000 distinct CDR3 sequences, with 15% to 20% found just once. This specimen was PBMCs, mostly from graft donor cells, taken 360 days after TCRalphabeta/CD19-depleted stem cell transplant. Every receptor here comes from a boy under three years old who had a stem cell transplant for Wiskott-Aldrich syndrome, so the T cells may come from the graft donor. CDR3s include the opening cysteine and the closing phenylalanine or tryptophan. The D gene is left open where the match is weak. Not all rows give a size; the values are once, few, many and, for expanded clones, a class.

j_call v_call clone_size d_call cdr3_length cdr3_nt cdr3_aa
TRBJ2-5 TRBV2 few TRBD2 15 TGTGCCAGCAGTAGGGGCGGGGGGGCCCCGGAGACCCAGTACTTC CASSRGGGAPETQYF
TRBJ2-1 TRBV29-1 few - 13 TGCAGCGTTGTACGGAGCTCCTACAATGAGCAGTTCTTC CSVVRSSYNEQFF
TRBJ2-7 TRBV5-1 few - 13 TGCGCCAGCAGCCTAGGGACCCTTAGTGAGCAGTACTTC CASSLGTLSEQYF
TRBJ2-3 TRBV5-6 - TRBD1 15 TGTGCCAGCAGCTTTCCTCAGGGGGCAATAGATACGCAGTATTTT CASSFPQGAIDTQYF
TRBJ1-1 TRBV5-1 many - 12 TGTGCCAGCAGCTTGGGGACCACTGAAGCTTTCTTT CASSLGTTEAFF
TRBJ2-5 TRBV7-2 - - 10 TGTGCCAGCAGCTTAGTCCACCAGTACTTC CASSLVHQYF
TRBJ2-5 TRBV11-2 - TRBD1 15 TGTGCCAGCAGCTTGACAGGGGGCAAGATAGAGACCCAGTACTTC CASSLTGGKIETQYF
TRBJ2-7 TRBV20-1 - TRBD2 19 TGCAGTGCTAGAGTCTGGGGAAGCGGGAGTCTGGGGAGCTCCTACGAGCAGTACTTC CSARVWGSGSLGSSYEQYF
TRBJ2-7 TRBV29-1 - TRBD1 14 TGCAGCGTCCGAAGGAGACAGGGTACGTACGAGCAGTACTTC CSVRRRQGTYEQYF
TRBJ2-2 TRBV6-1 - TRBD1 15 TGTGCCAGCAGCTTTTTTACAGGGGTAACCGGGGAGCTGTTTTTT CASSFFTGVTGELFF
TRBJ2-7 TRBV5-1 - - 14 TGCGCCAGCAGCTTAGGCAAGGGCCTCTACGAGCAGTACTTC CASSLGKGLYEQYF
TRBJ2-7 TRBV9 few TRBD2 15 TGTGCCAGCAGCCCCTATCTAGCGGGAGTTTACGAGCAGTACTTC CASSPYLAGVYEQYF
TRBJ2-2 TRBV21-1 few - 16 TGTGCCAGTGGACCGGGACTAGCGGGAGTATCCGGGGAGCTGTTTTTT CASGPGLAGVSGELFF
TRBJ2-7 TRBV29-1 - TRBD1 13 TGCAGCGTTACGGCCAGGGGGCAGGGGGAGCAGTACTTC CSVTARGQGEQYF